The clone carrying this T cell receptor (beta chain) came up a few times. Clones were sequenced by immunoSEQ multiplex PCR, and TCRdb holds only the in-frame ones, with some missing. The repertoire holds around 350,000 clones, with less than 85% as singletons. This record belongs to a study of shared clonotypes between healthy human individuals. Germline CDR1 is MDHEN and CDR2 is SYDVKM. The germline V and J ends were trimmed by 7 bases and 6 bases, with 15 bases remaining between them. This CDR3 spans 13 amino acids. The receptor was isolated from a young man in good health. The genes are TRBV28 and TRBJ2-5; D not certain. Sequencing was done on a sample of memory CD4+ T cells sorted from blood. Subset reported: CD45RA-negative fraction. The CDR3 spells CASTKDPRKTQYF. CDR3 bases: TGTGCCAGCACCAAAGACCCACGGAAGACCCAGTACTTC.